This note documents a single TCR beta chain sequence. Its antigen remains unknown. This record belongs to a study of shared clonotypes between healthy human individuals. The CDR3 has 16 amino acids. Trimming cost V 7 bases and J 6 bases, with 21 bases left between them. From germline, CDR1 is SEHNR and CDR2 FQNEAQ (reference sequence). Assay used: immunoSEQ multiplex PCR; TCRdb lists only in-frame clones, some missing. The sample comprises some 980,000 clones, approximately 80% of which are singletons, and approximately 1.5% rests with the top ten. General study results and limits: It was observed that roughly 5.4% of naive CD4 clonotypes were shared across a handful of donors.

The sequence was obtained from a man aged 18-30 years in good health. This rearrangement joins TRBV7-9 to TRBJ2-2; D is ambiguous. What was sequenced was memory CD4+ T cells sorted from blood. Sample subset: CD45RA-negative fraction. The CDR3 DNA is TGTGCCAGCATTCCCTCCGGGCCCCTTTTAGCCGGGGAGCTGTTTTTT. It translates to CASIPSGPLLAGELFF.